A selection of T cell receptor beta chains follows, all from one sample in a study of CXCR3-negative and CXCR3-positive naive CD8 T cells. TCRdb reworked the 5' RACE reads into one entry per CDR3 protein, no DNA. With more than 50,000 distinct CDR3 sequences in the sample, the ten largest clones hold about 0.4%. The material sequenced was naive CXCR3- CD8+ T cells from blood. The source is a human donor in good health. Some clones in this sample may be carry-over from other donors' samples. Each CDR3 is given with its conserved first and last residue.

cdr3_aa,v_call,j_call
CSARDKGGIDTQYF,TRBV20-1,TRBJ2-3
CASSEGLARSYEQYF,TRBV6-1,TRBJ2-7
CASSPGQNNEQFF,TRBV7-6,TRBJ2-1
CASSYSIGGRMEQYF,TRBV6-2/TRBV6-3,TRBJ2-7
CASSAESGQGPNSYEQYF,TRBV9,TRBJ2-7
CAWSVESAYEQFF,TRBV30,TRBJ2-1
CASSDGQGGGYTF,TRBV7-2,TRBJ1-2
CASKTLTDYYGYTF,TRBV12-3/TRBV12-4,TRBJ1-2
CASSPQLAGATYEQYF,TRBV7-9,TRBJ2-7
CASSLVAGGFHEQYF,TRBV5-1,TRBJ2-7
CASSLLAGESYEQYF,TRBV7-3,TRBJ2-7
CASSDGTGSHYGYTF,TRBV6-2/TRBV6-3,TRBJ1-2
CSGKDGTGGTEAFF,TRBV29-1,TRBJ1-1
CASSQTKGLSGTDTQYF,TRBV4-3,TRBJ2-3
CSVTLPDAEAFF,TRBV29-1,TRBJ1-1
CASSLGGTGVNEQFF,TRBV7-2,TRBJ2-1
CSATRTSGSIDTQYF,TRBV20-1,TRBJ2-3
CASSLAAGPAVEAFF,TRBV7-2,TRBJ1-1
CSVEDRGTEAFF,TRBV29-1,TRBJ1-1
CATSSTGTPPNEQFF,TRBV15,TRBJ2-1
CASSLRGYGEKLFF,TRBV12-3/TRBV12-4,TRBJ1-4
CASSLDPGKSSPLHF,TRBV6-2/TRBV6-3,TRBJ1-6
CASSLSEDREREKLFF,TRBV27,TRBJ1-4
CASSSGPAYGYTF,TRBV6-6,TRBJ1-2
CASSLGPLGDRNTEAFF,TRBV7-9,TRBJ1-1
CSARDRTSGGELFF,TRBV29-1,TRBJ2-2
CASSDNLVPYTEAFF,TRBV6-2/TRBV6-3,TRBJ1-1
CASSFPTSGGQENTGELFF,TRBV11-2,TRBJ2-2
CASSLHRGTYNEQFF,TRBV12-3/TRBV12-4,TRBJ2-1
CASSYQGGDEQFF,TRBV7-9,TRBJ2-1
CASSASLAGRTDTQYF,TRBV28,TRBJ2-3
CASSYRAGRAGGNNEQFF,TRBV6-2/TRBV6-3,TRBJ2-1
CSVETEGEGTQYF,TRBV29-1,TRBJ2-7
CASSPGGGRTDTQYF,TRBV21-1,TRBJ2-3
CASSPSNEQYF,TRBV7-9,TRBJ2-7
CASSQDRGLDTQYF,TRBV14,TRBJ2-3
CASSLEPLTGISYNEQFF,TRBV11-3,TRBJ2-1
CASSHGQGASNTQYF,TRBV4-1,TRBJ2-3
CASSLVSSGANVLTF,TRBV11-2,TRBJ2-6